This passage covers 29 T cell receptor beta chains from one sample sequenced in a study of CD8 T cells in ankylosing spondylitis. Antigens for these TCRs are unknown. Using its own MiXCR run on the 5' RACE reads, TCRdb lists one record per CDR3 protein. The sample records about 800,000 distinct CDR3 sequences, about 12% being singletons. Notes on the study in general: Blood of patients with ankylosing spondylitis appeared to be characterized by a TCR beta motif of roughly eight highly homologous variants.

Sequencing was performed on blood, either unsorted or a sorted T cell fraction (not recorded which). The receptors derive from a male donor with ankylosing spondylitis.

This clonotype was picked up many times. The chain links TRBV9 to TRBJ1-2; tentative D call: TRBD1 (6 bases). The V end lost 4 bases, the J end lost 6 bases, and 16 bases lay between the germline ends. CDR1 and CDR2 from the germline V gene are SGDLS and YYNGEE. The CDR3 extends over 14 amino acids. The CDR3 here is CASSKRRSGDGYTF. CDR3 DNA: TGTGCCAGCAGCAAAAGGAGATCAGGGGATGGCTACACCTTC.

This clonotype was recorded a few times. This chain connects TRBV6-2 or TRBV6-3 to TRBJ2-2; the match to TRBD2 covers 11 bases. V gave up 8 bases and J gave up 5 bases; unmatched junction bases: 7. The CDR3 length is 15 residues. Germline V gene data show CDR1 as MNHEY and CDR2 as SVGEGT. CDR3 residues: CASSGTSGGTGELFF. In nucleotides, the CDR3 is TGTGCCAGCTCCGGGACTAGCGGCGGTACCGGGGAGCTGTTTTTT.

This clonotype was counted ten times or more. CDR3 region: CSARDPLRGIYGYTF. For the CDR3, the DNA is TGCAGTGCTAGGGACCCACTTAGAGGGATCTATGGCTACACCTTC. The chain uses TRBV20-1 and TRBJ1-2; D gene unclear. V was shortened by 3 bases and J by 4 bases, with 18 bases between the two germline ends. The CDR3 sequence is 15 residues long. Looked up from germline, CDR1 is DFQATT and CDR2 is SNEGSKA (reference sequence).

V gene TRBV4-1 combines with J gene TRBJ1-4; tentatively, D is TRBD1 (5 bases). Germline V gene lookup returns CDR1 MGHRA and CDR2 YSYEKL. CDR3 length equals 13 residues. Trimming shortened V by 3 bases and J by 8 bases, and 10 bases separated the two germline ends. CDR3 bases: TGCGCCAGCAGCCATCTGGGGGGGGAAAAACTGTTTTTT. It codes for CASSHLGGEKLFF.

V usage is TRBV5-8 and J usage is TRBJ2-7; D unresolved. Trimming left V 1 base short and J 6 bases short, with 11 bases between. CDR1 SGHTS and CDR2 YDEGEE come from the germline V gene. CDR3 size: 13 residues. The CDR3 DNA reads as TGTGCCAGCAGCTTGAGACCCGGTGGCGAGCAGTACTTC. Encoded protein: CASSLRPGGEQYF.

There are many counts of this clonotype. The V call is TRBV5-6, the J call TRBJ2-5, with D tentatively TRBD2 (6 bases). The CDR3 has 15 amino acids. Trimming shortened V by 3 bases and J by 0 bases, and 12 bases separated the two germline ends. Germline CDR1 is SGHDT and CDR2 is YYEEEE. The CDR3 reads CASSWRDLDQETQYF. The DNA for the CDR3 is TGTGCCAGCAGCTGGCGGGACCTGGACCAAGAGACCCAGTACTTC. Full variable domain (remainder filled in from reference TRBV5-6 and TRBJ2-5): DAGVTQSPTHLIKTRGQQVTLRCSPKSGHDTVSWYQQALGQGPQFIFQYYEEEERQRGNFPDRFSGHQFPNYSSELNVNALLLGDSALYLCASSWRDLDQETQYFGPGTRLLVL.

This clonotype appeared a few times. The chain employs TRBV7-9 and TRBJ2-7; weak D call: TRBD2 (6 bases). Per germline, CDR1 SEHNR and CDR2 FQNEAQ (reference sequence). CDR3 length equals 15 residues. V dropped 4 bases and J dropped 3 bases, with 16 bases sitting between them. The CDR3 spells CASSSRRGGNYEQYF. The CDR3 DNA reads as TGTGCCAGCAGCTCGAGAAGGGGAGGTAACTACGAGCAGTACTTC. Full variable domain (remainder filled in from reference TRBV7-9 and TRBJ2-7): DTGVSQNPRHKITKRGQNVTFRCDPISEHNRLYWYRQTLGQGPEFLTYFQNEAQLEKSRLLSDRFSAERPKGSFSTLEIQRTEQGDSAMYLCASSSRRGGNYEQYFGPGTRLTVT.

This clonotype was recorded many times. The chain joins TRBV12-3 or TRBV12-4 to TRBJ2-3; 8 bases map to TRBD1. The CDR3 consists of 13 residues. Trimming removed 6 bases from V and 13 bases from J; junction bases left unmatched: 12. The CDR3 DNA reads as TGTGCCAGCAGGTTGGGACAGGCCACGCCGGAGTATTTT. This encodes CASRLGQATPEYF.

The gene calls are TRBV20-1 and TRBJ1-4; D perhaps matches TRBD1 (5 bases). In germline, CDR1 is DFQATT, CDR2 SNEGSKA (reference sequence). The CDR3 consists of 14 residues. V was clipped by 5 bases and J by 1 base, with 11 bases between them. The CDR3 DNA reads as TGCAGTGCTGCCTTCGGGGGAACTAATGAAAAACTGTTTTTT. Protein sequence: CSAAFGGTNEKLFF.

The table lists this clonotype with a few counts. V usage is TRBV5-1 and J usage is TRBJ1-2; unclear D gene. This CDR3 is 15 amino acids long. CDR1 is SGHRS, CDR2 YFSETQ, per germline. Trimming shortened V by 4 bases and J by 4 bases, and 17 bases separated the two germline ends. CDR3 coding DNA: TGCGCCAGCAGCACGACACCGAGAGAGATCTATGGCTACACCTTC. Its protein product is CASSTTPREIYGYTF.

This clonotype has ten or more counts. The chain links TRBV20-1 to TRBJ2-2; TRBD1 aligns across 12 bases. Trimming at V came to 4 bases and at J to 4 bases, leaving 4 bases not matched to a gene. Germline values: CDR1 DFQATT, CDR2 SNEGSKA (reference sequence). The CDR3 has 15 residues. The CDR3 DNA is TGCAGTGCTACCGGGACAGGGGGCCTCACCGGGGAGCTGTTTTTT. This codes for CSATGTGGLTGELFF.

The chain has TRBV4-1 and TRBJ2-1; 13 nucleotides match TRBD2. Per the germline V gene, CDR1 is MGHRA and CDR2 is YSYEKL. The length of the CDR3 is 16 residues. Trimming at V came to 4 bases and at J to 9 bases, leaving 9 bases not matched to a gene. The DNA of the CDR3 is TGCGCCAGCAGCCGATTACCGGGACTAGCGGGATTTGAGCAGTTCTTC. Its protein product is CASSRLPGLAGFEQFF.

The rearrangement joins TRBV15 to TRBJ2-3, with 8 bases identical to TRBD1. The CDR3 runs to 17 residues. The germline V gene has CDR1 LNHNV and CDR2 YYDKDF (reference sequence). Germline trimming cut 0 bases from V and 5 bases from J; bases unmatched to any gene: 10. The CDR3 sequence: CATSRDGPRGQVDTQYF. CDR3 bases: TGTGCCACCAGCAGAGATGGCCCCAGGGGGCAGGTAGATACGCAGTATTTT.

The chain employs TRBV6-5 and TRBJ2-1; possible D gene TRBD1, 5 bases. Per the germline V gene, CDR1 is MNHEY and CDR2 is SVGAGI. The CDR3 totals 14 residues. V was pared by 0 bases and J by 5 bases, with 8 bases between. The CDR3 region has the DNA TGTGCCAGCAGTTACTCGTGGACAAACAATGAGCAGTTCTTC. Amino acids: CASSYSWTNNEQFF.

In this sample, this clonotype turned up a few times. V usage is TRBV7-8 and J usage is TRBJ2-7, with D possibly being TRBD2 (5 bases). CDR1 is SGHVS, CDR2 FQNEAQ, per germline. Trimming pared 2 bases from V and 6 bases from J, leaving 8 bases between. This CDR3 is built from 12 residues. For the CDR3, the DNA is TGTGCCAGCAGCTTAATCCGGGGCGAGCAGTACTTC. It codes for CASSLIRGEQYF.

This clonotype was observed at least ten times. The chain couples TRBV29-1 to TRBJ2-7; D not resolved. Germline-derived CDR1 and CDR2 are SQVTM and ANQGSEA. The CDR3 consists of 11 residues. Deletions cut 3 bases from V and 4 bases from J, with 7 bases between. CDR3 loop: CSVDSGYEQYF. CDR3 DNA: TGCAGCGTTGATTCCGGGTACGAGCAGTACTTC.

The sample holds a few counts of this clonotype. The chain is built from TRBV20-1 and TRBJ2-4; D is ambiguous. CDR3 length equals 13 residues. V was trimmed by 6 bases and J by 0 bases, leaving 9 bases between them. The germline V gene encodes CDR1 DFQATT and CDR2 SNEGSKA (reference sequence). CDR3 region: CSARKLAKNIQYF. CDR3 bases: TGCAGTGCCCGAAAACTAGCCAAAAACATTCAGTACTTC.

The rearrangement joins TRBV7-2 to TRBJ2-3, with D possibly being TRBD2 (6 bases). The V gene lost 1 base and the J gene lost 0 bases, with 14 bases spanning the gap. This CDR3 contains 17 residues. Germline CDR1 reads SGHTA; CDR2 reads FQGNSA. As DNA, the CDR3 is TGTGCCAGCAGCTTAGTACTGGCGGGGCCCAGCACAGATACGCAGTATTTT. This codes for CASSLVLAGPSTDTQYF.

In DNA, the CDR3 is TGTGCCATCAGTGCGGATGGGGTTGGTGGCTACACCTTC. Translating it yields CAISADGVGGYTF. The chain couples TRBV10-3 to TRBJ1-2; D unresolved. This CDR3 has 13 amino acids. From germline, CDR1 is ENHRY and CDR2 SYGVKD. V lost 4 bases, J lost 7 bases, and 13 bases lay in between.

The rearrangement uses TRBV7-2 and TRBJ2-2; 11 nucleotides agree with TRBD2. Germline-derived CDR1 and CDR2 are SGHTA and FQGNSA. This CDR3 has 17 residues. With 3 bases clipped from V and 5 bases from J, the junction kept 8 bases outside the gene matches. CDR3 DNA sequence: TGTGCCAGCAGCTTTCTAGGTGGGACTAGCGGTACCGGGGAGCTGTTTTTT. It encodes CASSFLGGTSGTGELFF.

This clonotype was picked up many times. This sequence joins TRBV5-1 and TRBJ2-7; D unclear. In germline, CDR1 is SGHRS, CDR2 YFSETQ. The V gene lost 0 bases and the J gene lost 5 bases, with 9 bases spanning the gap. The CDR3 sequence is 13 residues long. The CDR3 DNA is TGCGCCAGCAGCTTGGACGCTCGCGACGAGCAGTACTTC. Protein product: CASSLDARDEQYF.

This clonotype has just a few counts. The CDR3 region has the DNA TGCGCCAGCAGCCGAGCGCTAGCGGTTAGCACAGATACGCAGTATTTT. Translation: CASSRALAVSTDTQYF. The J gene is TRBJ2-3, the V gene TRBV4-3, with 7 bases fitting TRBD2. V shed 4 bases, J shed 0 bases, and the junction held 7 bases outside the gene matches. CDR3 size: 16 residues. The germline gives CDR1 LGHNA, CDR2 YSLEER.

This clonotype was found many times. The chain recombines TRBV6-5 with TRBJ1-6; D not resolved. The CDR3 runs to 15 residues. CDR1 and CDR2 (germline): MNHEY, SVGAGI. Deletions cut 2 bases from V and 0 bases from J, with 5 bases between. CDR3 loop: CASSYESSYNSPLHF. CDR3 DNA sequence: TGTGCCAGCAGTTACGAGAGCTCCTATAATTCACCCCTCCACTTT.

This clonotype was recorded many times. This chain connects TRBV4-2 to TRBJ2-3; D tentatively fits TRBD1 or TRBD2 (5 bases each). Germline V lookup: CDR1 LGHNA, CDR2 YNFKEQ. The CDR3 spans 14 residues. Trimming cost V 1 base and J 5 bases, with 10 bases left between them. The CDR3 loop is CASSQGGRVDTQYF. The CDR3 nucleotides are TGTGCCAGCAGCCAAGGGGGACGGGTAGATACGCAGTATTTT.

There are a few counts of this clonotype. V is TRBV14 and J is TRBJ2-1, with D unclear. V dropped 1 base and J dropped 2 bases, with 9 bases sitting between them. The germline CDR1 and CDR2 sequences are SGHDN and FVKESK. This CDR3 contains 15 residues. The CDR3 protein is CASSQGRYPYNEQFF. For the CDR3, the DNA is TGTGCCAGCAGCCAAGGCCGATACCCCTACAATGAGCAGTTCTTC.

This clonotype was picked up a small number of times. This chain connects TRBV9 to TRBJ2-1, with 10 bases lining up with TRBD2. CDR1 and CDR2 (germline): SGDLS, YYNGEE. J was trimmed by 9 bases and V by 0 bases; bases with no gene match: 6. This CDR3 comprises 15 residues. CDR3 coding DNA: TGTGCCAGCAGCGTAGTTGGGACTAGCGTGGGTGAGCAGTTCTTC. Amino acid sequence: CASSVVGTSVGEQFF.

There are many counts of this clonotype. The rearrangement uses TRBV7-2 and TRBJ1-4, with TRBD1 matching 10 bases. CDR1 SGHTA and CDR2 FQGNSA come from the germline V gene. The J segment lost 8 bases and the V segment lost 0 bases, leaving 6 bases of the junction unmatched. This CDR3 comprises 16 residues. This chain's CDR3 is CASSLAQDRGREKLFF. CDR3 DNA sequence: TGTGCCAGCAGCTTAGCGCAGGACAGGGGGAGAGAAAAACTGTTTTTT.

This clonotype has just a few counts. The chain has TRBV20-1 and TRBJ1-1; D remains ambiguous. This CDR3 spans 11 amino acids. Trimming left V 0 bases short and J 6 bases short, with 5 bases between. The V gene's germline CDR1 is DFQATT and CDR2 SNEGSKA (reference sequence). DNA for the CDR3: TGCAGTGCTAGAGACCCCTCTGAAGCTTTCTTT. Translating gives CSARDPSEAFF.

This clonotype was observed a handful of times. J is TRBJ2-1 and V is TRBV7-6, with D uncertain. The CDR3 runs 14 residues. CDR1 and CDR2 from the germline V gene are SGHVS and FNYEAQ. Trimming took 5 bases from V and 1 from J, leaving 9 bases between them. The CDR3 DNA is TGTGCCAGCAGCCGCCAGGCTTCCTACAATGAGCAGTTCTTC. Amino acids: CASSRQASYNEQFF. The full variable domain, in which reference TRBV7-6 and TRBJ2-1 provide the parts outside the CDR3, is GAGVSQSPRYKVTKRGQDVALRCDPISGHVSLYWYRQALGQGPEFLTYFNYEAQQDKSGLPNDRFSAERPEGSISTLTIQRTEQRDSAMYRCASSRQASYNEQFFGPGTRLTVL.